This TCR beta chain was captured in a study of blood T cells in healthy people across ages. General study points: Changes in expanded clonotypes were possibly confounded, as the CMV status of donors was unknown.

Each sample provided at least 5 micrograms of extracted total RNA. About this clonotype: Its antigen is currently unknown.

Alongside a J-beta primer mix, a sample-barcoded 5' primer served in a second PCR lasting roughly 7 to 11 cycles. TCRdb passed the 5' RACE reads through MiXCR, listing each CDR3 protein once. In the table there are 800,000 to 950,000 distinct CDR3 sequences, 29% of which are singletons. CDR1 is LGHNA and CDR2 is YSLEER in the germline V gene. CDR3 length: 15 residues. V dropped 0 bases and J dropped 1; count of bases not matched to a gene: 2. These data were also filed under a second study, of T cells of mothers and their children. That work contributes: Reads obtained per mother exceeded 9.5 million TCR beta CDR3 reads, with 2.5 million to 3.5 million obtained per child.

The clonotype originates from a woman aged 40 to 49 in good health. The sample consisted of blood. The V and J genes are TRBV4-3 and TRBJ1-1; 7 nucleotides line up with TRBD1. CDR3 loop: CASSQDKGANTEAFF. CDR3 nucleotide sequence: TGCGCCAGCAGCCAAGATAAGGGGGCGAACACTGAAGCTTTCTTT.